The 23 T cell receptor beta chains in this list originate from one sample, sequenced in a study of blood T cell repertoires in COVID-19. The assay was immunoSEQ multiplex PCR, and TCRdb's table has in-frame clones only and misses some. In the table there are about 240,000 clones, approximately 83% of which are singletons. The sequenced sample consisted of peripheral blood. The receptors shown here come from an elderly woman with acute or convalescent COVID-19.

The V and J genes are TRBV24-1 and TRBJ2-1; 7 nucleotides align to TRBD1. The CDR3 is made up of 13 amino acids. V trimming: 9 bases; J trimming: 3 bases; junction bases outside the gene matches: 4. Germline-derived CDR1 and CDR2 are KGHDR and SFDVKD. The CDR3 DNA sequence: TGTGCCACCGGACCAGGGGGCTACAATGAGCAGTTCTTC. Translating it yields CATGPGGYNEQFF.

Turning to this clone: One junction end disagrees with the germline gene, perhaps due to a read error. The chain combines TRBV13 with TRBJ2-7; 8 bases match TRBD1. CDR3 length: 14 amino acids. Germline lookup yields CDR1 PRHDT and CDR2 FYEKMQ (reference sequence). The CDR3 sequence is CASSLRAGGRSLHF. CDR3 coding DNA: TGTGCCAGCAGCTTAAGGGCAGGGGGCAGGTCCCTGCACTTC.

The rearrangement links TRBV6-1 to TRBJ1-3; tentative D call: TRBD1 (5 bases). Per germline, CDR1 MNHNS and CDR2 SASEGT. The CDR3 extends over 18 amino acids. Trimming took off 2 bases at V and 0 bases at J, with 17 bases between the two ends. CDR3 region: CASSEKRGLLSSGNTIYF. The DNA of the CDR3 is TGTGCCAGCAGTGAAAAACGGGGACTCCTTAGCTCTGGAAACACCATATATTTT.

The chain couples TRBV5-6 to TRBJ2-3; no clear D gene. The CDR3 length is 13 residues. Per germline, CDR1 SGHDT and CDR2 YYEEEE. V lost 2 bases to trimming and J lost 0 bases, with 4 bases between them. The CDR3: CASSFLSTDTQYF. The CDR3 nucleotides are TGTGCCAGCAGCTTCCTTAGCACAGATACGCAGTATTTT.

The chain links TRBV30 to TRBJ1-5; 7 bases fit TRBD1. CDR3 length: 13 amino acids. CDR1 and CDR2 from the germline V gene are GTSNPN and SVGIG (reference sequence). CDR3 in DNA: TGTGCAATGCGAGAGGGGGCGGATCAGCCCCAGCATTTT. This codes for CAMREGADQPQHF.

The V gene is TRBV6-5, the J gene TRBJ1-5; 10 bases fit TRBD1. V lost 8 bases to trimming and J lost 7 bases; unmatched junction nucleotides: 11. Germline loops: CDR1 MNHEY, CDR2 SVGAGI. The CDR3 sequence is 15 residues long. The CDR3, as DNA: TGTGCCAGCTGGAGGGCGAGGACAGGGGGACAGCCCCAGCATTTT. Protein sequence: CASWRARTGGQPQHF.

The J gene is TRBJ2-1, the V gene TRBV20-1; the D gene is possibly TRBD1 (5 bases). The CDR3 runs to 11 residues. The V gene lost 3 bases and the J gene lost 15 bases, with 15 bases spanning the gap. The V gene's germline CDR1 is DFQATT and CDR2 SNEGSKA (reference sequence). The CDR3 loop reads CSASLGAPGFF. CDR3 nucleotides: TGCAGTGCTAGTCTAGGGGCCCCGGGGTTCTTC.

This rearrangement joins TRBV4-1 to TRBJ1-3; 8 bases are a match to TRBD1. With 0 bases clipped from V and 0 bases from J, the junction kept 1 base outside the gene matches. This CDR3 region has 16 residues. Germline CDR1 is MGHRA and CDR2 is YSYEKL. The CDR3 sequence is CASSQDRGLSGNTIYF. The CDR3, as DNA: TGCGCCAGCAGCCAAGACAGGGGGCTCTCTGGAAACACCATATATTTT.

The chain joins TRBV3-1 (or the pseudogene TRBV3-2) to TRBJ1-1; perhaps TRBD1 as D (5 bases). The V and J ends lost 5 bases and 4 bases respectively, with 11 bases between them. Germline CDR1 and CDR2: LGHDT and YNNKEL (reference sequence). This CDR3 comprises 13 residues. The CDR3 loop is CASSSGHGTEAFF. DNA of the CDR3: TGTGCCAGCAGCTCCGGACATGGCACTGAAGCTTTCTTT.

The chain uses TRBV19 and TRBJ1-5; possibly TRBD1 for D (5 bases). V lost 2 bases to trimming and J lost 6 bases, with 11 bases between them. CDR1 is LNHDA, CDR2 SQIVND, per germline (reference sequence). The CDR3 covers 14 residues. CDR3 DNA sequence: TGTGCCAGTAGTATAAGCAGGGAGGCTCAGCCCCAGCATTTT. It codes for CASSISREAQPQHF.

The CDR3 reads CASSQGQTNIQYF. CDR3 DNA: TGTGCCAGCAGCCAGGGACAGACAAACATTCAGTACTTC. V usage is TRBV28 and J usage is TRBJ2-4; TRBD1 matches 7 bases. With 6 bases clipped from V and 6 bases from J, the junction kept 5 bases outside the gene matches. CDR3 length: 13 amino acids. Looked up from germline, CDR1 is MDHEN and CDR2 is SYDVKM. The variable domain in full, completed from reference TRBV28 and TRBJ2-4, reads DVKVTQSSRYLVKRTGEKVFLECVQDMDHENMFWYRQDPGLGLRLIYFSYDVKMKEKGDIPEGYSVSREKKERFSLILESASTNQTSMYLCASSQGQTNIQYFGAGTRLSVL.

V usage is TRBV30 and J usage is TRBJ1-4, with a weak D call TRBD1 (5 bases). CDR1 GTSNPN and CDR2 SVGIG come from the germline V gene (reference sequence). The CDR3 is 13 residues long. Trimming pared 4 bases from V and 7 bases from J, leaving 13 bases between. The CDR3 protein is CAWTPGTLEKLFF. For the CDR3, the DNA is TGTGCCTGGACCCCCGGGACTCTTGAAAAACTGTTTTTT.

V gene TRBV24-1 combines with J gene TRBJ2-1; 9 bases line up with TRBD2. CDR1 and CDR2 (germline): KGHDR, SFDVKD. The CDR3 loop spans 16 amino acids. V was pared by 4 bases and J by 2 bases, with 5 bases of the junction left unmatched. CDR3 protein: CATSEGGRGPYNEQFF. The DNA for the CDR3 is TGTGCCACCAGTGAAGGCGGGAGGGGCCCCTACAATGAGCAGTTCTTC.

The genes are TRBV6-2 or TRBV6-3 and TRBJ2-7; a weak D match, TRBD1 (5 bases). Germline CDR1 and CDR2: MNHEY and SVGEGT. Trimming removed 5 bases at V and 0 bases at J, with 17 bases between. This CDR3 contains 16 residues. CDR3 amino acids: CASSRPSRASSYEQYF. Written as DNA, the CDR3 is TGTGCCAGCAGTCGACCCTCCAGGGCCAGCTCCTACGAGCAGTACTTC.

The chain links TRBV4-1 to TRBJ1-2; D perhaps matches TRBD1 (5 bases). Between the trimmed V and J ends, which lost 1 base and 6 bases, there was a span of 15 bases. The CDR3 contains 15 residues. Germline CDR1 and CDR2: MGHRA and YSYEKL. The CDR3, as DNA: TGCGCCAGCAGCCAAGGACGGTGGGGGGTGGATGGCTACACCTTC. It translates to CASSQGRWGVDGYTF.

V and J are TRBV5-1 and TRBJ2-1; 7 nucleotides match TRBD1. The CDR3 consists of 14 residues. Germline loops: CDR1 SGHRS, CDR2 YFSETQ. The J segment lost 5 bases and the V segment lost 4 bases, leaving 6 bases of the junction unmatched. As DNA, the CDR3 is TGCGCCAGCAGCCGACCTGGGACAGACAATGAGCAGTTCTTC. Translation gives CASSRPGTDNEQFF.

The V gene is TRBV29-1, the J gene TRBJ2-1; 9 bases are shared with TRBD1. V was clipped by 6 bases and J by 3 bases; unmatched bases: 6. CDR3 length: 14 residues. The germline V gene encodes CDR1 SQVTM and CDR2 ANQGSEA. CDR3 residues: CSVPGQGVYNEQFF. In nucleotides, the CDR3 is TGCAGCGTCCCGGGACAGGGTGTCTACAATGAGCAGTTCTTC.

The CDR3 sequence: CASSRVGGNEAFF. For the CDR3, the DNA is TGTGCCAGCTCCCGGGTCGGGGGGAATGAAGCTTTCTTT. The chain carries TRBV18 and TRBJ1-1; D is possibly TRBD1 (5 bases). Trimming took 6 bases from V and 7 from J, leaving 15 bases between them. The V gene's germline CDR1 is KGHSH and CDR2 LQKENI. CDR3 length: 13 amino acids.

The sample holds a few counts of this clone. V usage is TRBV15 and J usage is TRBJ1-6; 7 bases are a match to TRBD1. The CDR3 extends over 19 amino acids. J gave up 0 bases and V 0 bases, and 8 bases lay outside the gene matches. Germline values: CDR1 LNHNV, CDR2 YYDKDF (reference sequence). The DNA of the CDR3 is TGTGCCACCAGCAGAGAAGTGGGGACAGCGAGCTCCTATAATTCACCCCTCCACTTT. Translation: CATSREVGTASSYNSPLHF.

The CDR3 coding sequence is TGTGCCAGCAGCTTGGCAGATTATCCCGGGGAGCTGTTTTTT. Translation gives CASSLADYPGELFF. The chain combines TRBV5-5 with TRBJ2-2; D not resolved. CDR1 is SGHKS and CDR2 is YYEKEE in the germline V gene (reference sequence). The CDR3 is 14 residues long. Trimming took 0 bases from V and 6 from J, leaving 9 bases between them.

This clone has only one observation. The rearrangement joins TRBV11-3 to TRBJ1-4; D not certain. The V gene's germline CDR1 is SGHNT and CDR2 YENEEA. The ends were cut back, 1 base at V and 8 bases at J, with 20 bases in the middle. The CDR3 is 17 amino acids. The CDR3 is CASSLVCQTYTLEKLFF. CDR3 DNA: TGTGCCAGCAGCTTAGTTTGCCAGACTTACACGCTGGAAAAACTGTTTTTT.

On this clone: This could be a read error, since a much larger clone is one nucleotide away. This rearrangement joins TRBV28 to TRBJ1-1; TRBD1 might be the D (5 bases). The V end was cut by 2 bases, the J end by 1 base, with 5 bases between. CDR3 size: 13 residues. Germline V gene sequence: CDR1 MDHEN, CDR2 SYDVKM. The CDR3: CASSLQGNTEAFF. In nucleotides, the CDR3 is TGTGCCAGCAGTTTACAGGGGAACACTGAAGCTTTCTTT.

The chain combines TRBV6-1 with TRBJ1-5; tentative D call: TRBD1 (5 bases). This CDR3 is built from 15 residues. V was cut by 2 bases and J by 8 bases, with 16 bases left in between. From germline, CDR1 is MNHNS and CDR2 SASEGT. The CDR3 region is CASSEWGGADKPQHF. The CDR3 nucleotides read TGTGCCAGCAGTGAATGGGGTGGGGCGGATAAGCCCCAGCATTTT.